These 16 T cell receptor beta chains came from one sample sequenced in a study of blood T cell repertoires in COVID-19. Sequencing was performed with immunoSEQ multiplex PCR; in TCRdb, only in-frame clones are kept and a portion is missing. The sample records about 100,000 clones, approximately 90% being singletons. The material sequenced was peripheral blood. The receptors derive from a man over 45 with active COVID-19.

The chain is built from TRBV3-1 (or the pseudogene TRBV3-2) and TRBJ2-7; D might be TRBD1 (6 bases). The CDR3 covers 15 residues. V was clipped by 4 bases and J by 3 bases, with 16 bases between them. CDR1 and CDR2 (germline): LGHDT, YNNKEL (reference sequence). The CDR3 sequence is CASSPSDRPFYEQYF. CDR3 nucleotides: TGTGCCAGCAGCCCTTCGGACAGACCCTTCTACGAGCAGTACTTC.

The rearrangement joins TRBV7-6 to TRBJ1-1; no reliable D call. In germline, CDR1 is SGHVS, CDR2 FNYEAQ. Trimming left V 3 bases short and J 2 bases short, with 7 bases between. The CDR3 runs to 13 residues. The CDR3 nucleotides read TGTGCCAGCAGCTTTCCGGGAAACACTGAAGCTTTCTTT. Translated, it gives CASSFPGNTEAFF.

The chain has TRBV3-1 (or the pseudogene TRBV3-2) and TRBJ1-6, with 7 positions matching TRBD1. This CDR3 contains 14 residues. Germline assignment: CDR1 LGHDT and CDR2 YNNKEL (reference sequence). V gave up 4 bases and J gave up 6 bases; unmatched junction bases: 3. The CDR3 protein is CASSRQGINSPLHF. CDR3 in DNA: TGTGCCAGCAGCCGACAGGGAATTAATTCACCCCTCCACTTT.

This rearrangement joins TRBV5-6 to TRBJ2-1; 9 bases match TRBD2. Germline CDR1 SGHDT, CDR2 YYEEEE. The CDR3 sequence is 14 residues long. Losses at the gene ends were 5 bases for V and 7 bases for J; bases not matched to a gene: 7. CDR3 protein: CASRGTSPWNEQFF. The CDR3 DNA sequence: TGTGCCAGCAGGGGGACTAGCCCTTGGAATGAGCAGTTCTTC.

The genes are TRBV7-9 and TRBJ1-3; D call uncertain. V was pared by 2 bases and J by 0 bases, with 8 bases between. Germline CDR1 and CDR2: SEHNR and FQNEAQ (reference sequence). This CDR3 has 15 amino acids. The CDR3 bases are TGTGCCAGCAGCTTACAACAGATCTCTGGAAACACCATATATTTT. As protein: CASSLQQISGNTIYF. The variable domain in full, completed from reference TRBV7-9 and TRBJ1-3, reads DTGVSQNPRHKITKRGQNVTFRCDPISEHNRLYWYRQTLGQGPEFLTYFQNEAQLEKSRLLSDRFSAERPKGSFSTLEIQRTEQGDSAMYLCASSLQQISGNTIYFGEGSWLTVV.

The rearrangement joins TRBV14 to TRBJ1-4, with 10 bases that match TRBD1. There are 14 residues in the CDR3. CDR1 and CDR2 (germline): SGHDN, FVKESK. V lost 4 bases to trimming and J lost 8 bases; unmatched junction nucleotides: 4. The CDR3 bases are TGTGCCAGCAGCCGGGACAGGGGTCACGAAAAACTGTTTTTT. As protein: CASSRDRGHEKLFF.

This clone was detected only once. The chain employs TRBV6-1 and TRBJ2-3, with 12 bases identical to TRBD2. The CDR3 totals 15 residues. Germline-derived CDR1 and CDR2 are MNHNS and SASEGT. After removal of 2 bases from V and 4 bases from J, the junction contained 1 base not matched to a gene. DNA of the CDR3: TGTGCCAGCAGTGAACTAGCGGGGGGGGCAGATACGCAGTATTTT. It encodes CASSELAGGADTQYF.

The DNA of the CDR3 is TGTGCCAGCAGCCCAACGGGGGGACCCTACGAGCAGTACTTC. Residues: CASSPTGGPYEQYF. This chain links TRBV3-1 (or the pseudogene TRBV3-2) with TRBJ2-7; 7 positions agree with TRBD2. Trimming removed 4 bases from V and 2 bases from J; junction bases left unmatched: 5. The germline gives CDR1 LGHDT, CDR2 YNNKEL (reference sequence). The CDR3 contains 14 residues.

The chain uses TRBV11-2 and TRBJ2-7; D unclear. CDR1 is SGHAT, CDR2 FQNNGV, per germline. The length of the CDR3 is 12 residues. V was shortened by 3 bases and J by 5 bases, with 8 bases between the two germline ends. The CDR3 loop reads CASSLTRNEQYF. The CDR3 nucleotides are TGTGCCAGCAGCTTGACGAGGAACGAGCAGTACTTC.

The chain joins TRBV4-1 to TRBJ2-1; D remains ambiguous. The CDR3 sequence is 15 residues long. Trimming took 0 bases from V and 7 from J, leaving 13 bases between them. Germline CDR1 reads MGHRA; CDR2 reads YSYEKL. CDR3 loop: CASSQEITAVNEQFF. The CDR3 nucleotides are TGCGCCAGCAGCCAAGAGATAACAGCCGTTAATGAGCAGTTCTTC.

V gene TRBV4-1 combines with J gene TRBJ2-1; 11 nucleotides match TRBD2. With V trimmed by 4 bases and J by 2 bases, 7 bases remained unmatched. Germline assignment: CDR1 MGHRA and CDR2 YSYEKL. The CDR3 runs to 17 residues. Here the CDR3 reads CASSRTSGRATYNEQFF. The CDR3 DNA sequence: TGCGCCAGCAGCCGGACTAGCGGGCGGGCCACCTACAATGAGCAGTTCTTC.

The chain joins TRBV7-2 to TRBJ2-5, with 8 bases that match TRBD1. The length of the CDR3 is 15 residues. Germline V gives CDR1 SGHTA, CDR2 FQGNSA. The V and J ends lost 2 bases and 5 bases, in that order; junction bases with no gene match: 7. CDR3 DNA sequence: TGTGCCAGCAGCTTACAGCAGGGGGCACGCGAGACCCAGTACTTC. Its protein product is CASSLQQGARETQYF. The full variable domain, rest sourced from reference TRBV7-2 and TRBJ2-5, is GAGVSQSPSNKVTEKGKDVELRCDPISGHTALYWYRQSLGQGLEFLIYFQGNSAPDKSGLPSDRFSAERTGGSVSTLTIQRTQQEDSAVYLCASSLQQGARETQYFGPGTRLLVL.

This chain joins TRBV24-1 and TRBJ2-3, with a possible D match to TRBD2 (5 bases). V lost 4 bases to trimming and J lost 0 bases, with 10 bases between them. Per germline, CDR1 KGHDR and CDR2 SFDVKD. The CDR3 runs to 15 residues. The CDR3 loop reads CATSDPGKSTDTQYF. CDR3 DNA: TGTGCCACCAGTGACCCCGGGAAAAGCACAGATACGCAGTATTTT.

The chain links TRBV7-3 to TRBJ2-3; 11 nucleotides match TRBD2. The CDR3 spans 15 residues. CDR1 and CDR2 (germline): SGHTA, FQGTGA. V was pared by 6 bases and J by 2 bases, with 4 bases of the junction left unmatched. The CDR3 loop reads CASSLAGGPTDTQYF. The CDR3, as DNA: TGTGCCAGCAGTCTAGCGGGGGGCCCCACAGATACGCAGTATTTT. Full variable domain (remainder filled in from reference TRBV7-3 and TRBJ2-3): GAGVSQTPSNKVTEKGKYVELRCDPISGHTALYWYRQSLGQGPEFLIYFQGTGAADDSGLPNDRFFAVRPEGSVSTLKIQRTERGDSAVYLCASSLAGGPTDTQYFGPGTRLTVL.

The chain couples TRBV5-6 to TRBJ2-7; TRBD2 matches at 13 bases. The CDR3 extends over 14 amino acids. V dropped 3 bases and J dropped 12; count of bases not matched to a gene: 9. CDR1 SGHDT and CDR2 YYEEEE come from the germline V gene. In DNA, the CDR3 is TGTGCCAGCAGCTCCCGTACTAGCGGGAGGGTTCTGTACGTC. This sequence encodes CASSSRTSGRVLYV.

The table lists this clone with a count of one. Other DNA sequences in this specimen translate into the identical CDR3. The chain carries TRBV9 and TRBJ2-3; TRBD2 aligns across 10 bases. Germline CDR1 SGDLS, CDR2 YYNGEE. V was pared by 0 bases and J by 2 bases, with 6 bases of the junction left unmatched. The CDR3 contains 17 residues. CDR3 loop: CASSVGTSGGYTDTQYF. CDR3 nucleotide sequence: TGTGCCAGCAGCGTAGGGACTAGCGGAGGGTACACAGATACGCAGTATTTT.